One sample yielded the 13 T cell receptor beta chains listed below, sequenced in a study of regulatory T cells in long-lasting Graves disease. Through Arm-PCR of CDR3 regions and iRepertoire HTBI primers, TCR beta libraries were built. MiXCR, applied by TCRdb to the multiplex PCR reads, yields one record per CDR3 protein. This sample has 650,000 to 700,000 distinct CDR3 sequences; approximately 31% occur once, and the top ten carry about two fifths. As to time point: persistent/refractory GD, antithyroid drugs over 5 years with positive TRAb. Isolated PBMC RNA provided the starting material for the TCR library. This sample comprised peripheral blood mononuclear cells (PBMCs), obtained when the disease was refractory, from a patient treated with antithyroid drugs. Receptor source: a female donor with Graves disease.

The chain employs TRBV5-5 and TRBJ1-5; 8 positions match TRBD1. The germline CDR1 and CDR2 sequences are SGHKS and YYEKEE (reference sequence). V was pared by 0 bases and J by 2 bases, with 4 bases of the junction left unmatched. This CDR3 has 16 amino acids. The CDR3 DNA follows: TGTGCCAGCAGCTTGGCCGGACAGGGAGGCAATCAGCCCCAGCATTTT. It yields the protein CASSLAGQGGNQPQHF.

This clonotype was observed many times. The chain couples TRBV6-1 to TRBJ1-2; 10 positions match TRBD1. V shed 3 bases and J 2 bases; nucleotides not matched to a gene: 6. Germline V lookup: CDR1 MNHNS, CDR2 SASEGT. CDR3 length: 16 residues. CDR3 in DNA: TGTGCCAGCAGTGACCCTCCGGGACAGGGGAACTATGGCTACACCTTC. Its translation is CASSDPPGQGNYGYTF.

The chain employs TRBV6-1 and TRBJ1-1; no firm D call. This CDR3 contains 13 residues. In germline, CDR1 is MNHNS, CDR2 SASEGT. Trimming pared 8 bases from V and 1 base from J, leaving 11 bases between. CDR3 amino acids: CASGRGRNTEAFF. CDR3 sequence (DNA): TGTGCCAGCGGCCGAGGCAGGAACACTGAAGCTTTCTTT.

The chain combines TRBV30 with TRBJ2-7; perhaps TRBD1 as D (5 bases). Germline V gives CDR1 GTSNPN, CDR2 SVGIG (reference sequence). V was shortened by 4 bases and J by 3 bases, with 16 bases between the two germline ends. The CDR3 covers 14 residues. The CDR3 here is CAWNLQYTGYEQYF. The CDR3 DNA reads TGTGCCTGGAACCTTCAATATACAGGCTACGAGCAGTACTTC.

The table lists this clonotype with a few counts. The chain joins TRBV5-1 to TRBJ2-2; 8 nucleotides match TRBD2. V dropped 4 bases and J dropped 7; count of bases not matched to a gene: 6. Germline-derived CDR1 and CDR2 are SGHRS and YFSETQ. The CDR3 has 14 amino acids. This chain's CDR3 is CASSPRTSNGELFF. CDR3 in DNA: TGCGCCAGCAGCCCGAGGACTAGCAACGGGGAGCTGTTTTTT.

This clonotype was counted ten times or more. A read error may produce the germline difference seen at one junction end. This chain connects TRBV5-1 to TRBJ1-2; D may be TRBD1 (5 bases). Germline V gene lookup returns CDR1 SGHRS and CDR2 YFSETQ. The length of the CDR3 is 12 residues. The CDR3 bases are TGTGCCAGCAGCTTAGGGGCGTATGGCTACACCTTC. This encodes CASSLGAYGYTF. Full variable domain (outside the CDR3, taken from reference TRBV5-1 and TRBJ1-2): KAGVTQTPRYLIKTRGQQVTLSCSPISGHRSVSWYQQTPGQGLQFLFEYFSETQRNKGNFPGRFSGRQFSNSRSEMNVSTLELGDSALYLCASSLGAYGYTFGSGTRLTVV.

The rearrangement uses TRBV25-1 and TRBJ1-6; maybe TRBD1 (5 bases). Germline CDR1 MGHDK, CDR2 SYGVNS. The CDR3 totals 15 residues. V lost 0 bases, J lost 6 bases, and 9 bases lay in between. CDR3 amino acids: CASSEYGAANSPLHF. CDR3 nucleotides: TGTGCCAGCAGTGAATACGGGGCAGCTAATTCACCCCTCCACTTT.

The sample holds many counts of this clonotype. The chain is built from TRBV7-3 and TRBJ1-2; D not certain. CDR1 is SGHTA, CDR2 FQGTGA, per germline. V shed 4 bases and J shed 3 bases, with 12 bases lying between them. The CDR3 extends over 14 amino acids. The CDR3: CASSSSGNDYGYTF. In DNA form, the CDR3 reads TGTGCCAGCAGCTCCAGTGGGAACGACTATGGCTACACCTTC.

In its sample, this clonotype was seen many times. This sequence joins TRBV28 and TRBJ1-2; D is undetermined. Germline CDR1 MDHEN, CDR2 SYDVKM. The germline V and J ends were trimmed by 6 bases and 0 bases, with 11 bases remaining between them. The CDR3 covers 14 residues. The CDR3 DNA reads TGTGCCAGCAGCCTACCTGAAGCTAACTATGGCTACACCTTC. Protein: CASSLPEANYGYTF.

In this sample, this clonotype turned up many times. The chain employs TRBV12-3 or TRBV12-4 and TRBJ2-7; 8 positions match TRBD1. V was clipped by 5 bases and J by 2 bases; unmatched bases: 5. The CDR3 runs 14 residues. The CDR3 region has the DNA TGTGCCAGCAGTAACGACAGGGGAGCCTACGAGCAGTACTTC. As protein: CASSNDRGAYEQYF.

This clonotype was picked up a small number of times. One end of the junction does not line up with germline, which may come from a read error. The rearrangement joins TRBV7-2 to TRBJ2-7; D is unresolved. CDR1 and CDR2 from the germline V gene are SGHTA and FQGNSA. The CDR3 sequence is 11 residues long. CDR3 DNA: TGCGCCAGCAGTGCTCGTTACGAGCAGTACTTC. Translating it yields CASSARYEQYF.

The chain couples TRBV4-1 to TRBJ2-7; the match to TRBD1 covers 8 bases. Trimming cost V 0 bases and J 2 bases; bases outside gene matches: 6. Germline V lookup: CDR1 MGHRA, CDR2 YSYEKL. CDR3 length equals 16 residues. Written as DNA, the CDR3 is TGCGCCAGCAGCCAAGATGCGAGACAGGGGACCTACGAGCAGTACTTC. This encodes CASSQDARQGTYEQYF.

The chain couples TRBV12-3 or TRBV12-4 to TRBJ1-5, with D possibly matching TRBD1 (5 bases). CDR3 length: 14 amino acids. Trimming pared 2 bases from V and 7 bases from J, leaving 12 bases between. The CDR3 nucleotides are TGTGCCAGCAGTTTAAGAAGGGGTGGCCAGCCCCAGCATTTT. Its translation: CASSLRRGGQPQHF.